Below are 24 T cell receptor beta chains sequenced from a single sample in a study of shared clonotypes between healthy human individuals. TCRdb keeps only in-frame clones here, not all; method: immunoSEQ multiplex PCR. Seen here are roughly 2.5 million clones, around 94% observed once, and the top ten hold around 0.14%. Sequencing input: naive CD4+ T cells sorted from blood. Noted subset: CD45RA+ positively selected. These receptors came from a young man in good health.

V is TRBV7-9 and J is TRBJ2-1, with 11 bases that match TRBD2. The ends lost 0 bases at V and 13 bases at J; junction bases unmatched: 2. Germline V gives CDR1 SEHNR, CDR2 FQNEAQ (reference sequence). This CDR3 contains 13 residues. CDR3 in DNA: TGTGCCAGCAGCTTAGCGGGACTAGCGGCCCAGTTCTTC. It codes for CASSLAGLAAQFF.

This chain links TRBV9 with TRBJ2-2; D is ambiguous. The CDR3 is 12 amino acids. CDR1 SGDLS and CDR2 YYNGEE come from the germline V gene. The V end was cut by 3 bases, the J end by 9 bases, with 9 bases between. The CDR3 bases are TGTGCCAGCAGCGGACTGGAGAGGGAGCTGTTTTTT. Protein product: CASSGLERELFF. Full variable domain (missing parts from reference TRBV9 and TRBJ2-2): DSGVTQTPKHLITATGQRVTLRCSPRSGDLSVYWYQQSLDQGLQFLIQYYNGEERAKGNILERFSAQQFPDLHSELNLSSLELGDSALYFCASSGLERELFFGEGSRLTVL.

The chain has TRBV2 and TRBJ1-4, with a tentative D call TRBD1 (6 bases). Per germline, CDR1 SNHLY and CDR2 FYNNEI. V was shortened by 0 bases and J by 7 bases, with 15 bases between the two germline ends. The CDR3 is 16 amino acids. For the CDR3, the DNA is TGTGCCAGCAGTGAAGCGCGGGGGGGGCGGAGTGAAAAACTGTTTTTT. As protein: CASSEARGGRSEKLFF.

The J gene is TRBJ1-2, the V gene TRBV21-1. TRBV21-1 is assigned pseudogene status. This CDR3 contains 19 residues. CDR3 sequence reads: CASSIGSVPVPLLNYGYTF. The CDR3, as DNA: TGTGCCAGCAGCATAGGCAGTGTGCCTGTTCCGTTACTCAACTATGGCTACACCTTC.

This chain's CDR3 is CASSRNRESNQPQHF. Here the CDR3 DNA reads TGTGCCAGTAGTAGAAACAGGGAAAGCAATCAGCCCCAGCATTTT. The genes are TRBV19 and TRBJ1-5; D possibly corresponds to TRBD1 (6 bases). CDR1 and CDR2 from the germline V gene are LNHDA and SQIVND (reference sequence). V lost 4 bases and J 1 base, leaving 11 bases between the germline ends. The CDR3 contains 15 residues. The variable domain in full, completed from reference TRBV19 and TRBJ1-5, reads DGGITQSPKYLFRKEGQNVTLSCEQNLNHDAMYWYRQDPGQGLRLIYYSQIVNDFQKGDIAEGYSVSREKKESFPLTVTSAQKNPTAFYLCASSRNRESNQPQHFGDGTRLSIL.

In nucleotides, the CDR3 is TGCGCCAGCAGTGATGGGCAGTTCGCCGGAAACACCATATATTTT. Translating gives CASSDGQFAGNTIYF. The chain has TRBV10-1 and TRBJ1-3, with D unclear. Germline loops: CDR1 WNHNN, CDR2 SYGVQD (reference sequence). V gave up 3 bases and J gave up 4 bases, with 13 bases separating them. This CDR3 is 15 amino acids long.

Worth noting for this clone: The same CDR3 is also encoded by other DNA sequences in this sample. This sequence joins TRBV5-4 and TRBJ1-5; D is possibly TRBD1 (6 bases). The CDR3 has 14 amino acids. Germline CDR1 and CDR2: SGHNT and YYREEE (reference sequence). V was trimmed by 0 bases and J by 2 bases, leaving 6 bases between them. This CDR3 is CASSLAGGNQPQHF. DNA of the CDR3: TGTGCCAGCAGCTTGGCAGGGGGCAATCAGCCCCAGCATTTT. The full variable domain, its missing parts supplied by reference TRBV5-4 and TRBJ1-5, is ETGVTQSPTHLIKTRGQQVTLRCSSQSGHNTVSWYQQALGQGPQFIFQYYREEENGRGNFPPRFSGLQFPNYSSELNVNALELDDSALYLCASSLAGGNQPQHFGDGTRLSIL.

This chain uses TRBV19 with TRBJ2-3; D might be TRBD2 (5 bases). V was shortened by 9 bases and J by 1 base, with 17 bases between the two germline ends. The germline gives CDR1 LNHDA, CDR2 SQIVND (reference sequence). The CDR3 is 15 residues long. CDR3 residues: CASRSGGLGTDTQYF. The CDR3 region has the DNA TGTGCCAGCCGTTCCGGCGGGCTCGGCACAGATACGCAGTATTTT.

This chain connects TRBV6-5 to TRBJ2-1; the match to TRBD2 covers 13 bases. After removal of 6 bases from V and 8 bases from J, the junction contained 7 bases not matched to a gene. The CDR3 sequence is 15 residues long. Germline loops: CDR1 MNHEY, CDR2 SVGAGI. CDR3 region: CASRLTSGRAHEQFF. CDR3 DNA sequence: TGTGCCAGCAGACTAACTAGCGGGAGGGCCCATGAGCAGTTCTTC.

The rearrangement uses TRBV18 and TRBJ1-4; the D gene is possibly TRBD1 (6 bases). Trimming shortened V by 0 bases and J by 5 bases, and 13 bases separated the two germline ends. Germline V lookup: CDR1 KGHSH, CDR2 LQKENI. The CDR3 extends over 16 amino acids. The CDR3 region has the DNA TGTGCCAGCTCACCACCGGGGGGGCCAATAAATGAAAAACTGTTTTTT. This sequence encodes CASSPPGGPINEKLFF.

As for this clone: Other DNA sequences of this sample code for an identical CDR3. The chain recombines TRBV9 with TRBJ2-1; possibly TRBD1 or TRBD2 for D (5 bases each). This CDR3 region has 14 residues. Germline V gives CDR1 SGDLS, CDR2 YYNGEE. Trimming stripped 4 bases from V and 0 bases from J, with 8 bases between. The CDR3 loop is CASSPGSSYNEQFF. Here the CDR3 DNA reads TGTGCCAGCAGCCCAGGGAGCTCCTACAATGAGCAGTTCTTC.

V is TRBV6-1 and J is TRBJ1-5, with D uncertain. Trimming removed 3 bases at V and 1 base at J, with 10 bases between. CDR3 length: 15 amino acids. Germline V gives CDR1 MNHNS, CDR2 SASEGT. The CDR3 DNA reads as TGTGCCAGCAGTGACCGACTGAGAAGCAATCAGCCCCAGCATTTT. Amino acid sequence: CASSDRLRSNQPQHF.

The rearrangement uses TRBV13 and TRBJ2-5; D unclear. The V gene lost 2 bases and the J gene lost 4 bases, with 11 bases spanning the gap. CDR3 length equals 14 residues. Germline V CDR1 and CDR2: PRHDT, FYEKMQ (reference sequence). DNA for the CDR3: TGTGCCAGCAGCTTATGGGGTCCTCCAGAGACCCAGTACTTC. It codes for CASSLWGPPETQYF.

Here the CDR3 reads CASSEATAGSLAGLFNEQFF. The DNA for the CDR3 is TGTGCCAGCAGTGAAGCGACGGCAGGGTCTTTAGCGGGGCTTTTTAATGAGCAGTTCTTC. This chain connects TRBV6-1 to TRBJ2-1; 8 nucleotides agree with TRBD2. Germline loops: CDR1 MNHNS, CDR2 SASEGT. The CDR3 runs 20 residues. Trimming at V came to 0 bases and at J to 7 bases, leaving 20 bases not matched to a gene.

The J gene is TRBJ2-1, the V gene TRBV4-2; possibly TRBD2 for D (5 bases). This CDR3 comprises 15 residues. Germline CDR1 LGHNA, CDR2 YNFKEQ. The V end lost 1 base, the J end lost 10 bases, and 17 bases lay between the germline ends. CDR3 amino acids: CASSQVGSGGLEQFF. The CDR3 nucleotides are TGTGCCAGCAGCCAAGTTGGTTCGGGCGGGCTAGAGCAGTTCTTC.

J is TRBJ2-5 and V is TRBV9; D may be TRBD2 (5 bases). Germline CDR1 and CDR2: SGDLS and YYNGEE. This CDR3 is 16 amino acids long. The V gene lost 3 bases and the J gene lost 5 bases, with 20 bases spanning the gap. This CDR3 reads CASSGDSGLTRETQYF. Here the CDR3 DNA reads TGTGCCAGCAGCGGAGACTCAGGACTGACCAGGGAGACCCAGTACTTC. Using reference TRBV9 and TRBJ2-5 for the parts outside the CDR3, the full variable domain is DSGVTQTPKHLITATGQRVTLRCSPRSGDLSVYWYQQSLDQGLQFLIQYYNGEERAKGNILERFSAQQFPDLHSELNLSSLELGDSALYFCASSGDSGLTRETQYFGPGTRLLVL.

V gene TRBV11-2 combines with J gene TRBJ1-1; perhaps TRBD1 as D (5 bases). The germline V gene has CDR1 SGHAT and CDR2 FQNNGV. The CDR3 has 16 residues. V lost 5 bases, J lost 1 base, and 17 bases lay in between. In DNA, the CDR3 is TGTGCCAGCAGCCAAAATGGGGGGTTCTCGAACACTGAAGCTTTCTTT. Translating it yields CASSQNGGFSNTEAFF.

The chain employs TRBV19 and TRBJ1-3; D gene ambiguous. The CDR3 consists of 16 residues. In germline, CDR1 is LNHDA, CDR2 SQIVND (reference sequence). Trimming shortened V by 1 base and J by 0 bases, and 10 bases separated the two germline ends. CDR3 bases: TGTGCCAGTAGTATAGCGGGAGGCCGCTCTGGAAACACCATATATTTT. Amino acids: CASSIAGGRSGNTIYF. The full variable domain, completed using reference TRBV19 and TRBJ1-3, is DGGITQSPKYLFRKEGQNVTLSCEQNLNHDAMYWYRQDPGQGLRLIYYSQIVNDFQKGDIAEGYSVSREKKESFPLTVTSAQKNPTAFYLCASSIAGGRSGNTIYFGEGSWLTVV.

This clone was recorded once. The chain employs TRBV11-2 and TRBJ2-1; D is perhaps TRBD1 or TRBD2 (5 bases each). V was clipped by 0 bases and J by 10 bases, with 16 bases between them. This CDR3 is built from 15 residues. In germline, CDR1 is SGHAT, CDR2 FQNNGV. In nucleotides, the CDR3 is TGTGCCAGCAGCTTAGATCAGATTGGGGGAGTCGAGCAGTTCTTC. Translating it yields CASSLDQIGGVEQFF.

V is TRBV6-6 and J is TRBJ1-4, with D possibly TRBD1 on 6 matching bases. Germline V lookup: CDR1 MNHNY, CDR2 SVGAGI (reference sequence). The CDR3 has 15 amino acids. Trimming stripped 7 bases from V and 10 bases from J, with 22 bases between. The CDR3 spells CASTEFRDNVGKLFF. For the CDR3, the DNA is TGTGCCAGCACCGAATTCCGGGACAACGTCGGAAAACTGTTTTTT.

This rearrangement joins TRBV10-3 to TRBJ2-2, with D perhaps TRBD1 (5 bases). This CDR3 region has 13 residues. With 8 bases removed from V and 6 bases from J, the gap between germline ends came to 13 bases. Germline V CDR1 and CDR2: ENHRY, SYGVKD. Here the CDR3 reads CAIADNVPGELFF. CDR3 DNA: TGTGCCATCGCGGACAACGTCCCCGGGGAGCTGTTTTTT.

The rearrangement joins TRBV11-3 to TRBJ2-5; D is possibly TRBD2 (5 bases). The CDR3 totals 12 residues. V lost 5 bases, J lost 4 bases, and 8 bases lay in between. Germline values: CDR1 SGHNT, CDR2 YENEEA. In DNA, the CDR3 is TGTGCCAGCAGCGGGAGCTCAGAGACCCAGTACTTC. Its protein product is CASSGSSETQYF.

The V gene is TRBV5-1, the J gene TRBJ2-3; possibly TRBD1 for D (6 bases). The CDR3 runs 15 residues. Germline V gives CDR1 SGHRS, CDR2 YFSETQ. The V gene lost 4 bases and the J gene lost 0 bases, with 12 bases spanning the gap. CDR3 region: CASSGPTGSTDTQYF. Written as DNA, the CDR3 is TGCGCCAGCAGCGGACCCACAGGGAGCACAGATACGCAGTATTTT. Complete variable domain (other parts from reference TRBV5-1 and TRBJ2-3): KAGVTQTPRYLIKTRGQQVTLSCSPISGHRSVSWYQQTPGQGLQFLFEYFSETQRNKGNFPGRFSGRQFSNSRSEMNVSTLELGDSALYLCASSGPTGSTDTQYFGPGTRLTVL.

The chain combines TRBV10-2 with TRBJ1-4; D gene ambiguous. The germline V and J ends were trimmed by 7 bases and 8 bases, with 14 bases remaining between them. The germline CDR1 and CDR2 sequences are WSHSY and SAAADI. The CDR3 is 13 residues long. In DNA, the CDR3 is TGCGCCAGCACCCCCGGCCTGGGGGAAAAACTGTTTTTT. Protein product: CASTPGLGEKLFF.